The present T cell receptor beta chain was sequenced within a study of blood T cell repertoires in COVID-19. Study-level background: Samples of COVID-19 (acute and convalescent) were obtained from the United States, Italy and Spain. Nucleic acid was either cDNA or gDNA, and it came from T cells, B-cell-depleted T cells, or PBMCs.

Germline loops: CDR1 SGHTA, CDR2 FQGTGA. The CDR3 length is 17 residues. V lost 5 bases and J lost 2; bases outside the gene matches: 11. Source study methods: Quantification of nucleated cells was approximated via reference gene primer amplification. TCRdb's copy holds only in-frame clones and misses some; the assay was immunoSEQ multiplex PCR. V and J calls and clone size are given by that table; D and trimming were obtained from the DNA. Found here are fewer than 200,000 clones, 80% to 95% of them singletons; the top ten hold nearly 0.55%. The sequenced material came from peripheral blood. This TCR came from a man between 50 and 59 years old with acute or convalescent COVID-19. This chain joins TRBV7-3 and TRBJ2-5; 10 positions match TRBD2. CDR3 amino acids: CASSPNPGAGGQETQYF. For the CDR3, the DNA is TGTGCCAGCAGCCCCAACCCCGGAGCGGGGGGGCAAGAGACCCAGTACTTC.